The rows below give T cell receptor beta chains drawn from one sample of a study of metastatic and nonmetastatic thyroid tumors. TCRdb re-called the PCR reads through MiXCR. The table has 13,000 or so clones, roughly 28% seen once. The specimen was tumor tissue. These receptors all stem from a female donor with papillary thyroid cancer or a benign thyroid nodule (not recorded which). Some clones in this sample may be carry-over from other donors' samples. CDR3s include the opening cysteine and the closing phenylalanine or tryptophan. Fields, in order: clone size, J gene, V gene, D gene, CDR3 DNA, CDR3 protein. D genes are given only for firm matches. Size values are once, few and many counts, or a class for expanded clones, and some rows have none.

NA TRBJ2-1 TRBV20-1 NA TGCAGTGCTAGAGATGGACAGTTCTTC CSARDGQFF
many TRBJ2-3 TRBV9 NA TGTGCCAGCAGCCCCGGTCCAGGTACAGATACGCAGTATTTT CASSPGPGTDTQYF
many TRBJ1-4 TRBV3-1 TRBD1 TGTGCCAGCAGCCAGGGGACAGGGGGCGAAAAACTGTTTTTT CASSQGTGGEKLFF
NA TRBJ1-3 TRBV30 NA TGTGCCTGGAACTTGGGGGACACCATATATTTT CAWNLGDTIYF
many TRBJ2-1 TRBV7-2 NA TGTGCCAGCAGCTTTTGGAATGAGCAGTTCTTC CASSFWNEQFF
many TRBJ1-1 TRBV7-9 NA TGTGCCAGCAGCTCGGGGGGAAGTACTGAAGCTTTCTTT CASSSGGSTEAFF
many TRBJ1-5 TRBV27 NA TGTGCCAGCAGCCTAAGGGGGGGGGATCAGCCCCAGCATTTT CASSLRGGDQPQHF
many TRBJ2-4 TRBV19 NA TGTGCCAGTAGTAAGACCGGGGGCCTAGCCAAAAACATTCAGTACTTC CASSKTGGLAKNIQYF
NA TRBJ1-6 TRBV12-5 NA TGTGCCAGTGCCCGAATTTCCGGAGGGGTTTCACCCCTCCACTTT CASARISGGVSPLHF
few TRBJ1-2 TRBV6-1 NA TGTGCCAGCAGTGAAGGCAGCTATGGCTACACCTTC CASSEGSYGYTF
NA TRBJ2-1 TRBV6-2/TRBV6-3 NA TGTGCCAGCAGTTTCGATGAAACCTACAATGAGCAGTTCTTC CASSFDETYNEQFF
many TRBJ1-1 TRBV9 NA TGTGCCAGCAGCTTGGGAGGGGCCACTGAAGCTTTCTTT CASSLGGATEAFF
NA TRBJ1-1 TRBV13 NA TGTGCCAGCAGCATCACCGGCCGGGGGGAGGCTGAAGCTTTCTTT CASSITGRGEAEAFF
NA TRBJ2-5 TRBV7-9 TRBD1 TGTGCCAGCAGCTTCCGGGACAGGAATAGACAAGAGACCCAGTACTTC CASSFRDRNRQETQYF
many TRBJ2-1 TRBV19 NA TGTGCCAGTAGTATAGACCCCGGGACTTGGCGGGACCAGTTCTTC CASSIDPGTWRDQFF
once TRBJ2-3 TRBV5-1 TRBD2 TGCGCCAGCAGCTTGATTAGCGGGGGGGCCGCCACAGATACGCAGTATTTT CASSLISGGAATDTQYF
medium-sized TRBJ2-7 TRBV6-1 NA TGTGCCAGCAGTCAGACCTACGAGCAGTACTTC CASSQTYEQYF
NA TRBJ1-1 TRBV6-1 NA TGTGCCAGCAGCGTTAGTGACCGGGCTTTCTTT CASSVSDRAFF
medium-sized TRBJ1-6 TRBV28 NA TGTGCCAGCAGCTGGGTGGGACCCGCGAATTCACCCCTCCACTTT CASSWVGPANSPLHF
NA TRBJ2-3 TRBV7-8 NA TGTGCCAGCAGCTTGGCCCTGTTGGCAGCAGATACACAGTATTTT CASSLALLAADTQYF
many TRBJ2-7 TRBV7-3 TRBD2 TGTGTCAGCAGCTTAGTTGCGGGAGACCACGAGCAGTACTTC CVSSLVAGDHEQYF
NA TRBJ2-5 TRBV27 NA TGTGCCAGCAGTTTAGTAGGGGCTAATTTTGAGACCCAGTACTTC CASSLVGANFETQYF
few TRBJ1-2 TRBV28 NA TGTGCCAGCATTTCCCCGGTTTTCGCGAGAAACTATGTCTACACCTTC CASISPVFARNYVYTF
NA TRBJ2-7 TRBV20-1 NA TGCAGTGCTAGAGCTCTAGACATACCTCCTGACGAGCAGTACTTC CSARALDIPPDEQYF